These T cell receptor beta chains were read from a single sample in a study of blood T cell repertoires in COVID-19. The table came from immunoSEQ multiplex PCR; TCRdb's copy has only in-frame clones and leaves some out. The sample has fewer than 350,000 clones, around 91% seen once. Source material: PBMCs or T cells enriched from blood (not recorded which). Source of these receptors: a woman aged 18 to 35 with acute COVID-19. CDR3s include the opening cysteine and the closing phenylalanine or tryptophan.

CDR3aa,v_gene,j_gene
CASSLSGGQGGNTIYF,TRBV27,TRBJ1-3
CASSSGQSYGYTF,TRBV5-1,TRBJ1-2
CASSESSGGLYNEQFF,TRBV25-1,TRBJ2-1
CASSGRDRAYEQYF,TRBV27,TRBJ2-7
CSVVGRGSPNYGYTF,TRBV29-1,TRBJ1-2
CASTKPRTGGARGYTF,TRBV2,TRBJ1-2
CASSLSGLALGGELFF,TRBV27,TRBJ2-2
CASSQDQGQLAEAFF,TRBV4-1,TRBJ1-1
CASSYYGSGHSYEQYF,TRBV6-5,TRBJ2-7
CAISVGQGVGSYNEQFF,TRBV10-3,TRBJ2-1
CAWRSMTGSNQPQHF,TRBV30,TRBJ1-5
CASSLDGREGKDEQFF,TRBV11-3,TRBJ2-1
CASSPDTNYGYTF,TRBV4-1,TRBJ1-2
CASSLLVLAGGYNEQFF,TRBV5-1,TRBJ2-1
CASRRTGAGYGYTF,TRBV5-1,TRBJ1-2
CASSLEDQGSPLHF,TRBV11-1,TRBJ1-6
CASSFSGNHEQFF,TRBV11-3,TRBJ2-1
CASSPAGTGGNEQFF,TRBV4-1,TRBJ2-1
CASSPRTSVYYTGELFF,TRBV19,TRBJ2-2
CASSPPGSGRAYEQYF,TRBV18,TRBJ2-7
CASSRTNQETQYF,TRBV18,TRBJ2-5
CATSGRTSPPDEQFF,TRBV24-1,TRBJ2-1
CASSLAYTGSLYNEQFF,TRBV28,TRBJ2-1
CASSQGGTGSYEQYF,TRBV6-5,TRBJ2-7
CASSPRRAGNTIYF,TRBV19,TRBJ1-3
CASSPLREGHYEQFF,TRBV6-5,TRBJ2-1
CASFGGTGELFF,TRBV27,TRBJ2-2
CASSPRTGIEAFF,TRBV9,TRBJ1-1
CASSPLQGSYNEQFF,TRBV6-5,TRBJ2-1
CASSWPGLPIF,TRBV6-5,TRBJ1-1
CASSLWAASSYEQYF,TRBV28,TRBJ2-7
CASSPVAGSTYEQYF,TRBV5-1,TRBJ2-7
CASSQGGNEKLFF,TRBV4-1,TRBJ1-4
CASSWRPIGYNEQFF,TRBV19,TRBJ2-1
CASSYRGRANEQFF,TRBV6-5,TRBJ2-1
CASIGSWNTGELFF,TRBV6-5,TRBJ2-2
CASSSGQPHSGNTIYF,TRBV7-9,TRBJ1-3
CASSRQGASPSTNEKLFF,TRBV18,TRBJ1-4
CASSLQGSSYNSPLHF,TRBV27,TRBJ1-6
CASSQLGLAGAVTDTQYF,TRBV4-1,TRBJ2-3
CASSLFSGADTQYF,TRBV7-9,TRBJ2-3
CASSIRQAGSGELFF,TRBV7-9,TRBJ2-2
CASSLGAGGRGHQPQHF,TRBV7-9,TRBJ1-5
CASAPREYNQPQHF,TRBV6-6,TRBJ1-5
CASSYSDRSGNQPQHF,TRBV6-2/TRBV6-3,TRBJ1-5
CASSQDWARLADYNEQFF,TRBV4-2,TRBJ2-1
CASRGVGTSGSEPFF,TRBV5-1,TRBJ2-1
CASARAVAGGTYEQYF,TRBV27,TRBJ2-7
CASSQERTGQGGNHYYNEQFF,TRBV4-3,TRBJ2-1
CASSGGDQETQYF,TRBV5-1,TRBJ2-5
CASHKPGTRLDEQYF,TRBV2,TRBJ2-7
CASSQDRTSSYEQYF,TRBV6-5,TRBJ2-7
CASSPHSGEETQYF,TRBV7-3,TRBJ2-5
CASSLLQGGSETQYF,TRBV7-9,TRBJ2-5
CASSRPGEGEQYF,TRBV28,TRBJ2-7